This paragraph covers one T cell receptor (beta chain) sequence. The antigen is unknown. These data originate in a study of T cell repertoires in cytomegalovirus infection. At the level of the study: Indications of both CMV infection and matching HLA type were provided by public TCR beta signatures. General study points: Dominant in the ex vivo response were TCR beta clonotypes restricted by HLA-C and specific for CMV.

Germline assignment: CDR1 LGHDT and CDR2 YNNKEL (reference sequence). The CDR3 totals 14 residues. V was trimmed by 4 bases and J by 2 bases, leaving 11 bases between them. Using its own MiXCR run on the reads, TCRdb lists one record per CDR3 protein. The sample has approximately 1,000,000 distinct CDR3 sequences, less than 40% seen once. This specimen was cultured CD8+ T cells from PBMCs, taken from culture after CMV antigen stimulation. V and J are TRBV3-1 and TRBJ2-5; maybe TRBD2 (6 bases). The TCR was taken from a human donor in good health (CMV status not recorded). Some clones in this sample may be carry-over from other donors' samples. The CDR3 nucleotides are TGTGCCAGCAGCCTCGGACTAAAACAAGAGACCCAGTACTTC. It codes for CASSLGLKQETQYF.